Presented here are 5 T cell receptor beta chains from one specimen sequenced in a study of blood T cells in healthy people across ages. Together with a sample-barcoded 5' primer, a J-beta primer mix was included in a second PCR lasting roughly 6 to 12 cycles. TCRdb reanalysed the 5' RACE reads using MiXCR and keeps one entry per CDR3 protein. The sample includes more than 1,400,000 distinct CDR3 sequences, around 42% of them seen just once. The material sequenced was blood. Receptors were obtained from a young woman in good health.

The chain uses TRBV20-1 and TRBJ2-7; D gene ambiguous. Trimming left V 0 bases short and J 3 bases short, with 12 bases between. Germline loops: CDR1 DFQATT, CDR2 SNEGSKA (reference sequence). The CDR3 spans 14 residues. In DNA, the CDR3 is TGCAGTGCTAGAGACCCCGAGGAGTACTACGAGCAGTACTTC. This codes for CSARDPEEYYEQYF.

This clonotype was seen only a few times. The chain couples TRBV3-1 to TRBJ2-1; 8 nucleotides agree with TRBD2. With V trimmed by 0 bases and J by 15 bases, 7 bases remained unmatched. CDR1 and CDR2 from the germline V gene are LGHDT and YNNKEL (reference sequence). The CDR3 extends over 13 amino acids. In DNA, the CDR3 is TGTGCCAGCAGCCAAGAGTGGCGGGGGGCCTGGTTCTTC. Encoded protein: CASSQEWRGAWFF.

This chain joins TRBV24-1 and TRBJ1-1; D might be TRBD1 (5 bases). V was pared by 7 bases and J by 6 bases, with 14 bases between. CDR1 is KGHDR, CDR2 SFDVKD, per germline. The CDR3 runs 13 residues. CDR3 coding DNA: TGTGCCACCAGGGGGGACGTCGGGGCTGAAGCTTTCTTT. Translating gives CATRGDVGAEAFF.

This clonotype has more than one count but fewer than ten. For the CDR3, the DNA is TGCAGTGCCTCGACAGGGGGTTCCGATACTGAAGCTTTCTTT. Residues: CSASTGGSDTEAFF. This chain uses TRBV20-1 with TRBJ1-1, with 9 bases identical to TRBD1. Germline loops: CDR1 DFQATT, CDR2 SNEGSKA (reference sequence). The CDR3 length is 14 residues. Trimming at V came to 6 bases and at J to 5 bases, leaving 10 bases not matched to a gene.

This clonotype appeared once. The chain recombines TRBV20-1 with TRBJ2-5; TRBD2 aligns across 9 bases. Germline assignment: CDR1 DFQATT and CDR2 SNEGSKA (reference sequence). The junction had 13 bases not matched to a gene; V was cut back by 6 bases and J by 11 bases. CDR3 length: 13 residues. In nucleotides, the CDR3 is TGCAGTGCATCTAGCGGGAAAGGGAATGAGCAGTACTTC. The encoded protein is CSASSGKGNEQYF.